Following are 6 T cell receptor beta chains from one sample sequenced in a study of shared clonotypes between healthy human individuals. This table comes from immunoSEQ multiplex PCR, and its TCRdb copy is limited to in-frame clones, with some not included. Of 2 million to 2.5 million clones in the sample, 80% to 95% were seen once. Material: naive CD4+ T cells from PBMCs. Subset in this sample: CD45RA+ positively selected. These receptors were obtained from a man between 18 and 35 years old in good health. Some clones in this sample may be carry-over from other donors' samples.

This clone was seen only a few times. The chain has TRBV7-9 and TRBJ2-7, with a tentative D call TRBD2 (6 bases). Germline loops: CDR1 SEHNR, CDR2 FQNEAQ (reference sequence). The CDR3 is made up of 16 amino acids. Trimming removed 1 base from V and 0 bases from J, with 13 bases in between. CDR3: CASSLVAGRGSYEQYF. The CDR3 DNA reads as TGTGCCAGCAGCTTAGTGGCGGGAAGGGGCTCCTACGAGCAGTACTTC.

This chain joins TRBV5-8 and TRBJ1-1; possibly TRBD1 for D (5 bases). The CDR3 totals 15 residues. The germline CDR1 and CDR2 sequences are SGHTS and YDEGEE. Trimming pared 3 bases from V and 2 bases from J, leaving 14 bases between. In DNA, the CDR3 is TGTGCCAGCAGCTCGAGGGGCAGCTTCAACACTGAAGCTTTCTTT. Protein product: CASSSRGSFNTEAFF.

The CDR3: CASSIDGGSRATEAFF. The DNA of the CDR3 is TGTGCCAGTAGTATAGATGGGGGATCCAGGGCGACTGAAGCTTTCTTT. The chain couples TRBV19 to TRBJ1-1, with D perhaps TRBD1 (5 bases). This CDR3 contains 16 residues. Trimming shortened V by 0 bases and J by 5 bases, and 16 bases separated the two germline ends. The V gene's germline CDR1 is LNHDA and CDR2 SQIVND (reference sequence).

The chain carries TRBV6-5 and TRBJ2-2; tentative D call: TRBD2 (6 bases). This CDR3 comprises 15 residues. Germline V gene data show CDR1 as MNHEY and CDR2 as SVGAGI. With 7 bases removed from V and 6 bases from J, the gap between germline ends came to 18 bases. The CDR3 here is CASTPMGGPAGELFF. DNA for the CDR3: TGTGCCAGCACCCCTATGGGGGGTCCGGCCGGGGAGCTGTTTTTT.

This chain connects TRBV28 to TRBJ1-4; D may be TRBD1 (6 bases). V gave up 6 bases and J gave up 10 bases, with 21 bases separating them. Germline CDR1 MDHEN, CDR2 SYDVKM. The CDR3 consists of 15 residues. CDR3 sequence: CASSEHGTTAVKLFF. The CDR3 nucleotides read TGTGCCAGCAGCGAGCACGGGACAACCGCGGTAAAACTGTTTTTT.

V usage is TRBV5-6 and J usage is TRBJ1-2; D gene ambiguous. The CDR3 length is 13 residues. Germline-derived CDR1 and CDR2 are SGHDT and YYEEEE. The germline V and J ends were trimmed by 4 bases and 4 bases, with 11 bases remaining between them. The CDR3, as DNA: TGTGCCAGCAGCATACCCAGCAGCTATGGCTACACCTTC. Its translation is CASSIPSSYGYTF.